This T cell receptor (beta chain) stems from a study of cytomegalovirus exposure and HLA in healthy donors. Repertoires were generated with immunoSEQ multiplex PCR, while TCRdb's copy carries only in-frame clones and drops some. The top ten hold around 8% of the sample, which has fewer than 150,000 clones, around nine tenths seen once. The CDR3 totals 15 residues. The V segment lost 0 bases and the J segment 4 bases; nucleotides outside the gene matches: 6. Per germline, CDR1 LNHNV and CDR2 YYDKDF (reference sequence). Turning to this clone: What it recognizes is unknown.

Study conclusions and caveats: High sensitivity and specificity were reportedly achieved when the classifier diagnosed cytomegalovirus status. The tendency of first-cohort TCR clusters to co-occur in the roughly 120 validation repertoires was identified by a subsequent analysis. The study designated about 160 TCR beta chains cytomegalovirus-associated. There were three CMV-associated chains whose specificity for CMV antigens was confirmed in vitro.

The sequencing input was PBMCs. The J gene is TRBJ2-7, the V gene TRBV15; 7 bases align to TRBD1. The source of this sequence is a woman between 18 and 29 years old in good health and CMV-seropositive. The CDR3, as DNA: TGTGCCACCAGCAGAGATTCGAGACAGGGATACGAGCAGTACTTC. Its translation: CATSRDSRQGYEQYF.